The 22 T cell receptor beta chains below come from one sample, sequenced in a study of blood T cell repertoires in COVID-19. TCRdb's table, derived via immunoSEQ multiplex PCR, lists solely in-frame clones and lacks some. The data hold around 260,000 clones, with around 80% observed a single time. Sequenced input: PBMCs or T cells enriched from blood (not recorded which). The receptors shown here come from a man aged 30 to 45 with acute COVID-19.

This clone showed up just a few times. This chain links TRBV24-1 with TRBJ1-5; the D is unclear. V was cut by 4 bases and J by 3 bases, with 9 bases left in between. The CDR3 is made up of 14 amino acids. Germline V CDR1 and CDR2: KGHDR, SFDVKD. The CDR3 bases are TGTGCCACCAGTGACCTTTCTTTCAATCAGCCCCAGCATTTT. It codes for CATSDLSFNQPQHF.

J is TRBJ1-6 and V is TRBV5-1; 7 bases line up with TRBD1. Germline CDR1 reads SGHRS; CDR2 reads YFSETQ. The CDR3 has 15 amino acids. The ends lost 0 bases at V and 4 bases at J; junction bases unmatched: 1. CDR3 in amino acids: CASSLVQGYNSPLHF. The DNA for the CDR3 is TGCGCCAGCAGCTTGGTACAGGGGTATAATTCACCCCTCCACTTT.

This clone occurred once. J is TRBJ1-1 and V is TRBV7-9, with 7 bases aligning to TRBD1. Germline-derived CDR1 and CDR2 are SEHNR and FQNEAQ (reference sequence). The CDR3 has 15 amino acids. V lost 1 base and J lost 3; bases outside the gene matches: 5. CDR3 in DNA: TGTGCCAGCAGCTTAGACGGCAGGGGGGACACTGAAGCTTTCTTT. Translated: CASSLDGRGDTEAFF.

J is TRBJ1-2 and V is TRBV3-1 (or the pseudogene TRBV3-2); maybe TRBD1 (6 bases). In germline, CDR1 is LGHDT, CDR2 YNNKEL (reference sequence). Trimming left V 2 bases short and J 4 bases short, with 17 bases between. The CDR3 loop spans 16 amino acids. CDR3 nucleotide sequence: TGTGCCAGCAGCCAATCCCCAAGTGGGGGCGGCTATGGCTACACCTTC. Translated: CASSQSPSGGGYGYTF.

CDR3 nucleotide sequence: TGTGCCAGTAGGGGAGACGGGACAGGGAAGAACTATGGCTACACCTTC. This sequence encodes CASRGDGTGKNYGYTF. J is TRBJ1-2 and V is TRBV19; the match to TRBD1 covers 9 bases. The CDR3 has 16 amino acids. Germline V CDR1 and CDR2: LNHDA, SQIVND (reference sequence). The ends lost 6 bases at V and 2 bases at J; junction bases unmatched: 10. The full variable domain, with the rest looked up from reference TRBV19 and TRBJ1-2, is DGGITQSPKYLFRKEGQNVTLSCEQNLNHDAMYWYRQDPGQGLRLIYYSQIVNDFQKGDIAEGYSVSREKKESFPLTVTSAQKNPTAFYLCASRGDGTGKNYGYTFGSGTRLTVV.

In its sample, this clone was seen a few times. The chain carries TRBV5-6 and TRBJ2-2; D possibly corresponds to TRBD1 (5 bases). Trimming stripped 0 bases from V and 4 bases from J, with 13 bases between. The CDR3 sequence is 16 residues long. CDR1 and CDR2 from the germline V gene are SGHDT and YYEEEE. CDR3: CASSLVRVGVTGELFF. Written as DNA, the CDR3 is TGTGCCAGCAGCTTGGTCAGGGTTGGGGTCACCGGGGAGCTGTTTTTT.

This clone was seen a handful of times. The chain couples TRBV6-5 to TRBJ1-3; TRBD1 is a possible D gene (5 bases). This CDR3 has 16 residues. V was pared by 4 bases and J by 0 bases, with 13 bases between. Germline lookup yields CDR1 MNHEY and CDR2 SVGAGI. The chain's CDR3 is CASSSVAGGSGNTIYF. DNA of the CDR3: TGTGCCAGCAGTTCGGTGGCGGGGGGCTCTGGAAACACCATATATTTT.

This clone was observed once. The V and J genes are TRBV9 and TRBJ1-1, with 7 bases lining up with TRBD1. The junction had 10 bases not matched to a gene; V was cut back by 3 bases and J by 5 bases. The CDR3 is 15 amino acids. Germline V gives CDR1 SGDLS, CDR2 YYNGEE. The CDR3 spells CASSARQGSPTEAFF. In nucleotides, the CDR3 is TGTGCCAGCAGCGCTCGACAGGGAAGCCCTACTGAAGCTTTCTTT.

The chain links TRBV3-1 (or the pseudogene TRBV3-2) to TRBJ1-5, with a possible D match to TRBD1 (6 bases). Germline V CDR1 and CDR2: LGHDT, YNNKEL (reference sequence). The CDR3 runs 12 residues. V lost 5 bases and J 6 bases, leaving 8 bases between the germline ends. CDR3 DNA sequence: TGTGCCAGCAGCAAGGGGGTTCAGCCCCAGCATTTT. Its translation: CASSKGVQPQHF.

This sequence joins TRBV7-3 and TRBJ2-2, with D uncertain. The germline V and J ends were trimmed by 5 bases and 5 bases, with 3 bases remaining between them. The CDR3 totals 11 residues. CDR1 SGHTA and CDR2 FQGTGA come from the germline V gene. The CDR3 spells CASSRTGELFF. CDR3 DNA sequence: TGTGCCAGCAGCCGGACCGGGGAGCTGTTTTTT.

The chain couples TRBV4-2 to TRBJ2-1; TRBD2 aligns across 7 bases. There are 16 residues in the CDR3. Germline V CDR1 and CDR2: LGHNA, YNFKEQ. The V segment lost 5 bases and the J segment 8 bases; nucleotides outside the gene matches: 15. The CDR3 DNA reads as TGTGCCAGCAGCACACTCGGCGGGAGCGGTTTCTATGAGCAGTTCTTC. Its translation is CASSTLGGSGFYEQFF.

The chain has TRBV11-3 and TRBJ2-5; weak D call: TRBD2 (6 bases). The germline V and J ends were trimmed by 6 bases and 5 bases, with 16 bases remaining between them. The CDR3 contains 14 residues. CDR1 is SGHNT and CDR2 is YENEEA in the germline V gene. CDR3 region: CASRPKRGGETQYF. The CDR3 nucleotides are TGTGCCAGCAGGCCTAAGAGGGGAGGCGAGACCCAGTACTTC.

The chain combines TRBV7-8 with TRBJ1-6; tentatively, D is TRBD1 (5 bases). Trimming took off 2 bases at V and 7 bases at J, with 24 bases between the two ends. In germline, CDR1 is SGHVS, CDR2 FQNEAQ. This CDR3 contains 19 residues. CDR3 residues: CASSLRSILGRVKNSPLHF. The CDR3 DNA follows: TGTGCCAGCAGCTTAAGGTCTATTTTGGGCAGGGTTAAGAATTCACCCCTCCACTTT.

The V and J genes are TRBV6-5 and TRBJ2-2; TRBD1 matches 7 bases. J lost 1 base, V lost 6 bases, and 5 bases had no gene match. This CDR3 spans 15 amino acids. Germline-derived CDR1 and CDR2 are MNHEY and SVGAGI. CDR3 sequence reads: CASSLGQVNTGELFF. The CDR3 nucleotides are TGTGCCAGCAGCCTCGGACAGGTGAACACCGGGGAGCTGTTTTTT.

V and J are TRBV7-9 and TRBJ1-1, with D perhaps matching TRBD1 (6 bases). Germline V lookup: CDR1 SEHNR, CDR2 FQNEAQ (reference sequence). The CDR3 contains 15 residues. V gave up 2 bases and J gave up 3 bases, with 13 bases separating them. CDR3 amino acids: CASSLRQAGDTEAFF. CDR3 sequence (DNA): TGTGCCAGCAGCTTACGACAGGCGGGGGACACTGAAGCTTTCTTT.

Comment on this clone: An end of the junction differs from the germline gene, which may be a read error. The genes are TRBV5-1 and TRBJ2-3; TRBD2 might be the D (6 bases). Germline V gene lookup returns CDR1 SGHRS and CDR2 YFSETQ. CDR3 size: 15 residues. DNA of the CDR3: TGTGCCAGCAGCGACTCCGGCGGGAACACAGATACGCAGTATTTT. This encodes CASSDSGGNTDTQYF. Using reference TRBV5-1 and TRBJ2-3 for the parts outside the CDR3, the full variable domain is KAGVTQTPRYLIKTRGQQVTLSCSPISGHRSVSWYQQTPGQGLQFLFEYFSETQRNKGNFPGRFSGRQFSNSRSEMNVSTLELGDSALYLCASSDSGGNTDTQYFGPGTRLTVL.

Comment on this clone: The same CDR3 arises from other DNA sequences in this sample as well. This chain joins TRBV5-1 and TRBJ1-2; no clear D. Per the germline V gene, CDR1 is SGHRS and CDR2 is YFSETQ. There are 13 residues in the CDR3. Trimming cost V 4 bases and J 4 bases, with 11 bases left between them. This CDR3 is CASSRGSGYGYTF. For the CDR3, the DNA is TGCGCCAGCAGCCGAGGAAGCGGCTATGGCTACACCTTC.

This clone occurred once. The chain combines TRBV18 with TRBJ2-1, with 14 bases matching TRBD2. With 4 bases clipped from V and 9 bases from J, the junction kept 11 bases outside the gene matches. CDR1 is KGHSH, CDR2 LQKENI, per germline. The CDR3 consists of 17 residues. CDR3 nucleotides: TGTGCCAGCTCACGGAGTCTGGGACTAGCGGGAGTAGTTGAGCAGTTCTTC. Its translation is CASSRSLGLAGVVEQFF.

Written as DNA, the CDR3 is TGTGCCAGCAGCTTGTATGCCGGGAGGGTTGCAGATACGCAGTATTTT. Amino acids: CASSLYAGRVADTQYF. V and J are TRBV5-8 and TRBJ2-3, with TRBD2 identical over 8 bases. V was pared by 1 base and J by 4 bases, with 8 bases of the junction left unmatched. From germline, CDR1 is SGHTS and CDR2 YDEGEE. The CDR3 length is 16 residues.

This clone was found once. This chain uses TRBV14 with TRBJ1-3; the D is unclear. The length of the CDR3 is 14 residues. Germline assignment: CDR1 SGHDN and CDR2 FVKESK. V was shortened by 0 bases and J by 2 bases, with 5 bases between the two germline ends. The chain's CDR3 is CASSQDIAGNTIYF. Here the CDR3 DNA reads TGTGCCAGCAGCCAAGATATAGCTGGAAACACCATATATTTT.

The J gene is TRBJ2-3, the V gene TRBV19; possibly TRBD2 for D (7 bases). Germline CDR1 reads LNHDA; CDR2 reads SQIVND (reference sequence). V lost 3 bases to trimming and J lost 0 bases, with 13 bases between them. This CDR3 is built from 16 residues. The CDR3 DNA sequence: TGTGCCAGTAGTATTAGTGGGGGGGCTAGCACAGATACGCAGTATTTT. Translated: CASSISGGASTDTQYF.

The chain uses TRBV14 and TRBJ1-1, with TRBD1 matching 10 bases. The CDR3 contains 17 residues. CDR1 is SGHDN, CDR2 FVKESK, per germline. Unmatched junction bases numbered 13, after V lost 4 bases and J lost 5 bases. Here the CDR3 DNA reads TGTGCCAGCAGCCCGGGACAGGGGTTGATCGGGGGGACTGAAGCTTTCTTT. Residues: CASSPGQGLIGGTEAFF.